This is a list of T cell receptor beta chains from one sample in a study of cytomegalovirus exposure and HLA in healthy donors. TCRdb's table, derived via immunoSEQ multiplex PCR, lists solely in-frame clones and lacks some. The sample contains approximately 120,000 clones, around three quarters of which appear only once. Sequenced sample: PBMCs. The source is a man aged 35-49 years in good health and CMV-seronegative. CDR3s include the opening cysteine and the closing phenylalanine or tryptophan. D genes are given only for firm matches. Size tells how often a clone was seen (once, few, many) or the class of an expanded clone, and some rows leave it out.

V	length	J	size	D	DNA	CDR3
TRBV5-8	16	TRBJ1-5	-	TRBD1	TGTGCCAGCAGCTTGGGTACAGGGGTGGGCAATCAGCCCCAGCATTTT	CASSLGTGVGNQPQHF
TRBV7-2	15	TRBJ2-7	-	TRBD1	TGTGCCAGCAGCTTGGGGGACAGGGGTGATCGCGAGCAGTACTTC	CASSLGDRGDREQYF
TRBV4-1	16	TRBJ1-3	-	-	TGCGCCAGCAGCCAGGATACAGGGTTTCGGGGAAACACCATATATTTT	CASSQDTGFRGNTIYF
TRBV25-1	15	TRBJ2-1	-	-	TGTGCCAGCAGTGAATTTTCGAGCATTAAAAATGAGCAGTTCTTC	CASSEFSSIKNEQFF
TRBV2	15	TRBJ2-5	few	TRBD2	TGTGCCAACCAAAGAGATAGCGGGGGCCGAGAGACCCAGTACTTC	CANQRDSGGRETQYF
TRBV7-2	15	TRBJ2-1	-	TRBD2	TGTGCCAGCAGCTTTACTAGCGGGGGGGCGGTTGAGCAGTTCTTC	CASSFTSGGAVEQFF
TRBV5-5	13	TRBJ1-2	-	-	TGTGCCAGCACCCTACCCACCGTTTATGGCTACACCTTC	CASTLPTVYGYTF
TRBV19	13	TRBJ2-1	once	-	TGTGCCAGTAGTATATCCCTCTACAATGAGCAGTTCTTC	CASSISLYNEQFF
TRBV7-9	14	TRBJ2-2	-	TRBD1	TGTGCCAGCAGCCCAGACAGGGAACCCGGGGAGCTGTTTTTT	CASSPDREPGELFF
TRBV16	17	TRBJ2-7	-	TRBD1	TGTGCCAGCAGCCAATTCGAGGGACAGGCAGCCCCCTACGAGCAGTACTTC	CASSQFEGQAAPYEQYF
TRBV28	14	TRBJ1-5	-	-	TGTGCCAGCAGCCCTGAAGGGAGGTTTCAGCCCCAGCATTTT	CASSPEGRFQPQHF
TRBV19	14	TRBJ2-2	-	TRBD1	TGTGCCAGTAGGACAGGGACGAACACCGGGGAGCTGTTTTTT	CASRTGTNTGELFF
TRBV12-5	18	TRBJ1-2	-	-	TGTGCTAGTGGTTTGGTACTTTTGGGTGGGCGCGCCATCTATGGCTACACCTTC	CASGLVLLGGRAIYGYTF
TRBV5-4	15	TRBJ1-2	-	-	TGTGCCAGCAGCTTCGTTCGACGGGAAAACTATGGCTACACCTTC	CASSFVRRENYGYTF
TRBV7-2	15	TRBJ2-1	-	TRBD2	TGTGCCAGCAGCCCCTTTGAGCGGGGGGGCAATGAGCAGTTCTTC	CASSPFERGGNEQFF
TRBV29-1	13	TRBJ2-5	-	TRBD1	TGCAGCGCCATCCGGGACAGTGGGGAGACCCAGTACTTC	CSAIRDSGETQYF
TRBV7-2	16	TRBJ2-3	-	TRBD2	TGTGCCAGCAGCTTAGGACTAGCGGGGGGGCTGGATACGCAGTATTTT	CASSLGLAGGLDTQYF
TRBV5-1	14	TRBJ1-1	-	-	TGCGCCAGTAATAATGGCATTGAATGGACTGAAGCTTTCTTT	CASNNGIEWTEAFF
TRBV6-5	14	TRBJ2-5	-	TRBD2	TGTGCCAGCACCAGCCGGGGGGGGAAGGAGACCCAGTACTTC	CASTSRGGKETQYF
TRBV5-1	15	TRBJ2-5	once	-	TGCGCCAGCAGCTTGCTATCACCAGTGGGCGAGACCCAGTACTTC	CASSLLSPVGETQYF
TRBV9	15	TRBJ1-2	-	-	TGTGCCAGCAGCGTAGATGAGGGCAGAGTATCTGGCTACACCTTC	CASSVDEGRVSGYTF
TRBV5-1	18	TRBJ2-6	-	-	TGCGCCAGCAGCTTGGGTGGGGCAACCGGCTCTGGGGCCAACGTCCTGACTTTC	CASSLGGATGSGANVLTF
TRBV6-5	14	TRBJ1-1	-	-	TGTGCCAGCAGTTACCGCAGCGGGACGACTGAAGCTTTCTTT	CASSYRSGTTEAFF
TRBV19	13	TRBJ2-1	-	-	TGTGCCAGTAGTTCAGGTTTGGGCAATGAGCAGTTCTTC	CASSSGLGNEQFF
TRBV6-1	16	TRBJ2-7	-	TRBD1	TGTGCCAGCAGTGAGTTCCTGACAGGGGTCACCTACGAGCAGTACTTC	CASSEFLTGVTYEQYF
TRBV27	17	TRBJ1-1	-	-	TGTGCCAGCGGAACTGTTCAGGGGCATAGGGTGAACACTGAAGCTTTCTTT	CASGTVQGHRVNTEAFF
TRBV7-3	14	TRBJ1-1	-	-	TGTGCCAGCAGCTTAGAGCACGGGAACACTGAAGCTTTCTTT	CASSLEHGNTEAFF
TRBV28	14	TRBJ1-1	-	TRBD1	TGTGCCAGCAGTTTAACAGGGGCGGGCACTGAAGCTTTCTTT	CASSLTGAGTEAFF
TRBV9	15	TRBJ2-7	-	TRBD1	TGTGCCAGCAGCACAGAAATCGGGACAGTATACGAGCAGTACTTC	CASSTEIGTVYEQYF
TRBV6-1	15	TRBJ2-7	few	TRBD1	TGTGCCAGCAGTGACATGACAGGGAGAACCTACGAGCAGTACTTC	CASSDMTGRTYEQYF
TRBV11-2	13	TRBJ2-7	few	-	TGTGCCAGCAGCCGACAGGTCTCCTACGAGCAGTACTTC	CASSRQVSYEQYF
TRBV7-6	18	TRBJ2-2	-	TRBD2	TGTGCCAGCAGCGCCCCGGGACTAGCGGGGGGAATCACCGGGGAGCTGTTTTTT	CASSAPGLAGGITGELFF
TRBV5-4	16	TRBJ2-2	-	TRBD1	TGTGCCAGCAGCTACCCCGGACAGGGGCCCACCGGGGAGCTGTTTTTT	CASSYPGQGPTGELFF
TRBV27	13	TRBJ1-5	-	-	TGTGCCAGCAGTTTCGGACTTAATCAGCCCCAGCATTTT	CASSFGLNQPQHF
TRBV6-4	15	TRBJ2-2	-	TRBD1	TGTGCCAGCAGCCCCGGGACAGGGGGCACCGGGGAGCTGTTTTTT	CASSPGTGGTGELFF
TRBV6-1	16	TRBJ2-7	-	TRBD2	TGTGCCAGCAGTGAGTTAACTAGCGGGGTTGTTTACGAGCAGTACTTC	CASSELTSGVVYEQYF
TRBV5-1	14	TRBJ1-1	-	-	TGCGCCAGCAGCTTGGACAGTTTGAACACTGAAGCTTTCTTT	CASSLDSLNTEAFF
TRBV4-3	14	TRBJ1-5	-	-	TGCGCCAGCAGCCAAGATCTGAGCAATCAGCCCCAGCATTTT	CASSQDLSNQPQHF
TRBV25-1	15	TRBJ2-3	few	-	TGTGCCAGCAGTATTGCTAGCGAGTACACAGATACGCAGTATTTT	CASSIASEYTDTQYF
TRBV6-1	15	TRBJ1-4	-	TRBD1	TGTGCCAGCAGCCAAGGACAGGGGTTTAGTGAAAAACTGTTTTTT	CASSQGQGFSEKLFF
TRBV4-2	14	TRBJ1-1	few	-	TGTGCCAGCAGCCAAGCACGGGGGGATAATGAAGCTTTCTTT	CASSQARGDNEAFF
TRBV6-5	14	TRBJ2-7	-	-	TGTGCCAGCAGTTACGGGTACAGGTCCTACGAGCAGTACTTC	CASSYGYRSYEQYF
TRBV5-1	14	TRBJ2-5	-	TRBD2	TGCGCCAGCACCCTTCCTAGCGGGGGAGAGACCCAGTACTTC	CASTLPSGGETQYF
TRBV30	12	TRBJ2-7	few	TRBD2	TGTGCCTGGAGCGGGGGGGCGCACGAGCAGTACTTC	CAWSGGAHEQYF
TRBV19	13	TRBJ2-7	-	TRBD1	TGTGCCAGTAGTATTGGGCAGGGGGTCGAGCAGTACTTC	CASSIGQGVEQYF
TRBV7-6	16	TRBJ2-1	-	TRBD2	TGTGCCAGCAGCCCAGGGACTAGCGGGGGGTGGAATGAGCAGTTCTTC	CASSPGTSGGWNEQFF
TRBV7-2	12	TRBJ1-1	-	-	TGTGCCAGCAGCTTAGACGGGTCTGAAGCTTTCTTT	CASSLDGSEAFF
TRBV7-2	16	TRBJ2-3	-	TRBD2	TGTGCCAGCAGCTTAGGCAGCGGGGTGAGCACAGATACGCAGTATTTT	CASSLGSGVSTDTQYF
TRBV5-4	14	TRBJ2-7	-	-	TGTGCCAGCAGCTCCCCACAGGGACCGTTCGAGCAGTACTTC	CASSSPQGPFEQYF
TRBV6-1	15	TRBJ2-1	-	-	TGTGCCAGCAGTGACCTGGCTGAATCCTACAATGAGCAGTTCTTC	CASSDLAESYNEQFF
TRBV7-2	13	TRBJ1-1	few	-	TGTGCCAGCAGTTTCAGGATGAACACTGAAGCTTTCTTT	CASSFRMNTEAFF
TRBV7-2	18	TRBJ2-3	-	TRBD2	TGTGCCAGCAGCTTCACAAAAGGACTAGCGGGGGCCCCAGATACGCAGTATTTT	CASSFTKGLAGAPDTQYF
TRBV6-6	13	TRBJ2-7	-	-	TGTGCCAGCAGTGTCGACAGGAACTACGAGCAGTACTTC	CASSVDRNYEQYF
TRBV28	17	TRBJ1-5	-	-	TGTGCCAGCAGTTTCCTAGTTGCCAGAGCGGGGACTCAGCCCCAGCATTTT	CASSFLVARAGTQPQHF
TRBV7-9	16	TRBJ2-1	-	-	TGTGCCAGCAGCTCCCCGCGAGCACAGCTCTACAATGAGCAGTTCTTC	CASSSPRAQLYNEQFF
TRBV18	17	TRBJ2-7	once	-	TGTGCCAGCTCACCATTAGGTTCAGAGGGCCTTAGGTACGAGCAGTACTTC	CASSPLGSEGLRYEQYF
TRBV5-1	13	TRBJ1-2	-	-	TGCGCCAGCAGCTGGGAGTCGGGGGGCGGCTACACCTTC	CASSWESGGGYTF